This TCR beta chain emerged from a study of regulatory T cells in long-lasting Graves disease. CDR1 is SGHTA and CDR2 is FQGNSA in the germline V gene. This CDR3 region has 14 residues. Trimming took off 5 bases at V and 7 bases at J, with 17 bases between the two ends. This sample's time point: persistent/refractory GD, antithyroid drugs over 5 years with positive TRAb. Making the TCR library involved RNA that had been extracted from PBMCs. An endocrinology department located in Xi'an, China, was where the patients came from. According to the study, TCR beta libraries were built with iRepertoire HTBI primers and CDR3-region Arm-PCR. TCRdb ran MiXCR on the multiplex PCR reads and lists one entry per CDR3 protein. The data show around 430,000 distinct CDR3 sequences, approximately 23% seen once. This clonotype was recorded at least ten times.

V and J are TRBV7-2 and TRBJ1-1, with D possibly TRBD1 on 5 matching bases. The sequencing here drew on peripheral blood mononuclear cells (PBMCs), taken when the disease was refractory, from a patient treated with antithyroid drugs. The source is a female donor with Graves disease. As DNA, the CDR3 is TGTGCCAGCAGCCTCCTGGCAGGGTCCGGTGAAGCTTTCTTT. Protein product: CASSLLAGSGEAFF.